The present T cell receptor (beta chain) was sequenced within a study of blood T cell repertoires in COVID-19. About the study: T cells, B-cell-depleted T cells, or PBMCs supplied cDNA or gDNA.

Authors' data handling: Amplification of reference gene primers provided the estimated nucleated cell counts. Using immunoSEQ multiplex PCR, the repertoire was profiled, and TCRdb retains in-frame clones only, with some absent. The V and J calls and the clone size are those of that table, but D and trimming were determined from the DNA. The repertoire has a few hundred thousand clones, 85% to 90% of them found once; the top ten carry 0.75% to 0.85%. Germline trimming cut 2 bases from V and 4 bases from J; bases unmatched to any gene: 1. Germline V gene data show CDR1 as LNHDA and CDR2 as SQIVND (reference sequence). This CDR3 contains 13 residues. In Seattle, patients joined the study during active infection and were tracked longitudinally.

Sequencing input: peripheral blood. The sequence came from a young man with COVID-19, enrolled during active disease. The V gene is TRBV19, the J gene TRBJ1-1; TRBD1 aligns across 7 bases. For the CDR3, the DNA is TGTGCCAGTAGTATAAACAGGGGCACTGAAGCTTTCTTT. It yields the protein CASSINRGTEAFF.